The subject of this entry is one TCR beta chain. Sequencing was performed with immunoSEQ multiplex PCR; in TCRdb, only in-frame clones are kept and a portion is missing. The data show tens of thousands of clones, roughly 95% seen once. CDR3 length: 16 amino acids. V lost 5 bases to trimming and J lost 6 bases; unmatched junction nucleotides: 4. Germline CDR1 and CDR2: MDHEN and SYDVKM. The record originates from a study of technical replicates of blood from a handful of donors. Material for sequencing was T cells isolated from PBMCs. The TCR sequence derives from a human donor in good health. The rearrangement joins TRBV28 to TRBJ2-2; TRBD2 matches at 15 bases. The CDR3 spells CASSLGLAGGPGELFF. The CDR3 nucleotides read TGTGCCAGCAGTCTAGGACTAGCGGGAGGGCCCGGGGAGCTGTTTTTT.